The rows below give T cell receptor beta chains drawn from one sample of a study of monozygotic twins with inflammatory bowel disease. TCRdb processed the 5' RACE reads again and assigns one entry to each CDR3 protein, with no DNA. Recorded for this sample: over 200,000 distinct CDR3 sequences. Sequencing was done on a sample of blood. These receptors were collected from a human donor with ulcerative colitis or Crohn's disease, or a healthy co-twin of an affected twin (not recorded which). Each CDR3 is given with its conserved first and last residue.

TRBJ2-2 | TRBV5-1 | CASSLALADLTGELFF
TRBJ1-5 | TRBV20-1 | CSAGGPRNQPQHF
TRBJ2-1 | TRBV7-9 | CASSLLSGGYNEQFF
TRBJ2-7 | TRBV5-6 | CASSLMTSRIHEQYF
TRBJ2-7 | TRBV20-1 | CSASLAGVRPNSTGVDF
TRBJ2-1 | TRBV19 | CASRIALAGRTEQFF
TRBJ2-2 | TRBV7-8 | CASSLSAARPNTGELFF
TRBJ1-6 | TRBV20-1 | CSADRGQSYNSPLHF
TRBJ2-7 | TRBV16 | CASSQGPTYEQYF
TRBJ2-3 | TRBV5-1 | CASSLLAGGSDTQYF
TRBJ2-7 | TRBV11-2 | CASSLGTAASYEQYF
TRBJ2-1 | TRBV12-3/TRBV12-4 | CASTYHNEQFF
TRBJ1-6 | TRBV27 | CASSFRSNPGENSPLHF
TRBJ2-5 | TRBV29-1 | CSVVQVQETQYF
TRBJ2-6 | TRBV7-9 | CASRCTAEYGANVLTF
TRBJ1-2 | TRBV19 | CASSRSASSEIIYGYTF
TRBJ1-2 | TRBV24-1 | CATSEAGANYGYTF
TRBJ1-3 | TRBV20-1 | CSASPGGGRGNTIYF
TRBJ2-7 | TRBV18 | CASSPTVSLYEQYF
TRBJ1-2 | TRBV29-1 | CSVEGDRYFGYTF
TRBJ1-2 | TRBV7-9 | CASSLRVRGYTF
TRBJ2-7 | TRBV10-3 | CAISESTYEQYF
TRBJ2-7 | TRBV20-1 | CSADHDYEQYF
TRBJ2-4 | TRBV7-6 | CASSALPGGIQYF
TRBJ1-5 | TRBV5-5 | CASSAHRGGNQPQHF
TRBJ2-1 | TRBV20-1 | CSALGPIPNEQFF
TRBJ2-7 | TRBV11-2 | CASSFGGAMYEQYF